In its sample, the clone carrying this TCR beta chain was seen once. Its target is not known. These data belong to a study of CD8 T cells in Susac syndrome. Reverse transcription of roughly 0.5 to 1 ug RNA used random hexamers. TCRdb reprocessed the immunoSEQ multiplex PCR reads via MiXCR and lists one record per CDR3 protein. This table holds 240,000 or so distinct CDR3 sequences, 90% to 96% found once. Study findings and constraints: The CD4+ T cell repertoires in Susac syndrome were not clonally expanded.

This TCR came from a human donor with Susac syndrome. The sequencing input was CD4+ T cells from PBMCs.

CDR3 protein: CAWKRTQETQYF. The DNA of the CDR3 is TGTGCCTGGAAACGGACCCAAGAGACCCAGTACTTC. V usage is TRBV30 and J usage is TRBJ2-5; D gene uncertain. Germline CDR1 reads GTSNPN; CDR2 reads SVGIG (reference sequence). The CDR3 is 12 amino acids. The V end lost 4 bases, the J end lost 1 base, and 7 bases lay between the germline ends.